The following is a TCR beta chain sequence with its context. The data derive from a study of cytomegalovirus exposure and HLA in healthy donors. The overall study: HLA-typed donors were the source of about 85 million unique TCRs, which an early data release held.

Use of 60 Vbeta and 13 Jbeta primers characterized the PCR. The table came from immunoSEQ multiplex PCR; TCRdb's copy has only in-frame clones and leaves some out. The sample gives roughly 70,000 clones, about 75% of which show up once; roughly 12% is in the top ten. The V gene end was trimmed by 4 bases and the J gene end by 4 bases; junction bases not matched to a gene: 10. CDR3 length: 16 amino acids. Germline CDR1 reads KGHSH; CDR2 reads LQKENI. The TCR was taken from a man aged 70-80 years in good health and CMV-seronegative. Sequencing was carried out using PBMCs. The J gene is TRBJ1-3, the V gene TRBV18; 7 bases line up with TRBD1. CDR3 protein: CASSRSSGTEGNTIYF. In DNA, the CDR3 is TGTGCCAGCTCACGTAGCTCCGGGACAGAAGGAAACACCATATATTTT.